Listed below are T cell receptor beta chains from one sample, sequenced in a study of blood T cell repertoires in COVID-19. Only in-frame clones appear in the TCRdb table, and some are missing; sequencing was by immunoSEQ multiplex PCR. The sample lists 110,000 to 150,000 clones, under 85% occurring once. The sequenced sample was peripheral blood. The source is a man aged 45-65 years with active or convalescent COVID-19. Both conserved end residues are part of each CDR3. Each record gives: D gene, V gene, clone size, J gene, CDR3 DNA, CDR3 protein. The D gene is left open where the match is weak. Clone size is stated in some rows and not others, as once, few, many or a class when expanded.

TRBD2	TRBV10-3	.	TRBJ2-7	TGTGCCATCAGTGAGGGTTCTAGCGGTCCTAGCTCCTACGAGCAGTACTTC	CAISEGSSGPSSYEQYF
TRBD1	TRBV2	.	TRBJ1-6	TGTGCCAGCAGTGAACAGGGGGTGGATAATTCACCCCTCCACTTT	CASSEQGVDNSPLHF
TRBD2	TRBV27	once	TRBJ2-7	TGTGCCAGCAGTCCCCTGGAGCGGGAGGGCCCCAGCGAGCAGTACTTC	CASSPLEREGPSEQYF
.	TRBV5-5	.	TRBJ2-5	TGTGCCAGCAGCTTCCGTACAGGGACGGGGGAGACCCAGTACTTC	CASSFRTGTGETQYF
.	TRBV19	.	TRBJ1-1	TGTGCCAGTAGCTCCCTTCGGAGCACTGAAGCTTTCTTT	CASSSLRSTEAFF
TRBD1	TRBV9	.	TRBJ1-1	TGTGCCAGCAGCGTACAGGGGGTGGGCACTGAAGCTTTCTTT	CASSVQGVGTEAFF
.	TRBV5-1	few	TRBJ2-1	TGCGCCAGCAGCCAGAATCCCGGGACTGGTTTATACAATGAGCAGTTCTTC	CASSQNPGTGLYNEQFF
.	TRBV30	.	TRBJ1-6	TGTGCCTGGAGTCGGACAACCCTCCACTTT	CAWSRTTLHF
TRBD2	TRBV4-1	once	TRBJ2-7	TGCGCCAGCAGCCAAGGGACTAGCGGGACCTACGAGCAGTACTTC	CASSQGTSGTYEQYF
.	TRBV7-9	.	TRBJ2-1	TGTGCCAGCAGCTTCGGTCGGGACATTCCCTCCAATGAGCAGTTCTTC	CASSFGRDIPSNEQFF
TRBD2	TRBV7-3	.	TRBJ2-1	TGTGCCAGCAGCCCTTCGGGACTAGCGGGAGATGAGCAGTTCTTC	CASSPSGLAGDEQFF
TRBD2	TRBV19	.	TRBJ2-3	TGTGCCAGTAGTATGGCTAGCGGCAGCTCGGGAGATACGCAGTATTTT	CASSMASGSSGDTQYF
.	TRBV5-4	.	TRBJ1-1	TGTGCCAGCAGCTTGGGGTTGGCCACTGAAGCTTTCTTT	CASSLGLATEAFF
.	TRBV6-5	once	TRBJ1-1	TGTGCCAGCAGATCCTCGGGACTTCACACTGAAGCTTTCTTT	CASRSSGLHTEAFF
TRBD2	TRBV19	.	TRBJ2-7	TGTGCCAGTAGTATCGATAGGACTAGGGCTCCCTACGAGCAGTACTTC	CASSIDRTRAPYEQYF
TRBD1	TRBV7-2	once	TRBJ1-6	TGTGCCAGCAGCCGGACAGGGCTTGCGGATTCACCCCTCCACTTT	CASSRTGLADSPLHF
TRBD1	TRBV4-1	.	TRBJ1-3	TGCGCCAGCAGCCAAGACAGGGGGAGTGGAAACACCATATATTTT	CASSQDRGSGNTIYF
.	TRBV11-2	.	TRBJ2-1	TGTGCCAGCCGAATAGGGTTCGGAGGGCAGTACAATGAGCAGTTCTTC	CASRIGFGGQYNEQFF
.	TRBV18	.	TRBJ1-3	TGTGCCAGCTCACCAGTCATGAGACAGGTCTCCTCTGGAAACACCATATATTTT	CASSPVMRQVSSGNTIYF
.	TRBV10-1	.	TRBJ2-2	TGCGCCAGCAGTGATTTTTTCCCTTCTGTAGGGGCAGGGGCGAACACCGGGGAGCTGTTTTTT	CASSDFFPSVGAGANTGELFF
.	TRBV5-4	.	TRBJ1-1	TGTGCCAGCAGCGTTAAGGGGGTTACTGAAGCTTTCTTT	CASSVKGVTEAFF
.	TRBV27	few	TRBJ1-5	TGTGCCAGCAGTAACTCCGTCCGGGGGCAGCCCCAGCATTTT	CASSNSVRGQPQHF
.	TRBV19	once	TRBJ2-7	TGTGCCAGTAGTATGTTAGATGAGGGCCTCCGATCCTACGAGCAGTACTTC	CASSMLDEGLRSYEQYF
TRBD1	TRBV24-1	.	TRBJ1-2	TGTGCCACCAGTGCCACCGGGACAGGGTATGGCTACACCTTC	CATSATGTGYGYTF
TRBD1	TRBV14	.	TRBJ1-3	TGTGCCAGCAGCCAGTACAGGGGAACAAGAAACACCATATATTTT	CASSQYRGTRNTIYF
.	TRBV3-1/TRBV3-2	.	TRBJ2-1	TGTGCCAGCAGCTCCCGACTGGACAATGAGCAGTTCTTC	CASSSRLDNEQFF
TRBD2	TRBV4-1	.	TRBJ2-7	TGCGCCAGCAGCCAAGGCGCTAGCGGGAGGGACGAGCAGTACTTC	CASSQGASGRDEQYF
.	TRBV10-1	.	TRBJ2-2	TGCGCCAGCAGCCACACGAACACCGGGGAGCTGTTTTTT	CASSHTNTGELFF
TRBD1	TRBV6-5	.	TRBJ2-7	TGTGCCAGCTTTCACGGGACAGGGATTTACGAGCAGTACTTC	CASFHGTGIYEQYF
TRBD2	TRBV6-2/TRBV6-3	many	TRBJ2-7	TGTGCCAGCAGTTACATGGGCGGGAGCGAGCAGTACTTC	CASSYMGGSEQYF
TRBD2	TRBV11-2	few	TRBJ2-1	TGTGCCAGCAGCTTAATAGCGGGAGCCCCAAATGAGCAGTTCTTC	CASSLIAGAPNEQFF
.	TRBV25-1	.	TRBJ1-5	TGTGCCAGCGGGGGGACGAGGGGTCAGCCCCAGCATTTT	CASGGTRGQPQHF
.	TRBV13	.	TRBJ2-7	TGTGCCAGCAGCCTCCAGGTTCAGGCCGAGCAGTACTTC	CASSLQVQAEQYF
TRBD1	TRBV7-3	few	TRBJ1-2	TGTGCCAGCAGCTTGAGACAGGGGACCTGGAACTATGGCTACACCTTC	CASSLRQGTWNYGYTF
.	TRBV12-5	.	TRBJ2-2	TGTGCTAGTGGTTTGGGGCAGGGGCACACCGGGGAGCTGTTTTTT	CASGLGQGHTGELFF
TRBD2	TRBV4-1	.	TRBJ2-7	TGCGCCAGCAGCCTTAGCGGGAGCTCCTACGAGCAGTACTTC	CASSLSGSSYEQYF
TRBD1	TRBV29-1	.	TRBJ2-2	TGCAGCGTTGTGGACAGGCGCTCGAACACCGGGGAGCTGTTTTTT	CSVVDRRSNTGELFF
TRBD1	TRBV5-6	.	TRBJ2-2	TGTGCCAGCAGCCCCCTGGAAACAGGGGGCATTGTCACCGGGGAGCTGTTTTTT	CASSPLETGGIVTGELFF
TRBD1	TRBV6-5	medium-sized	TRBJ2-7	TGTGCCAGCAGCCCGGTACAGGGGGCCAACGAGCAGTACTTC	CASSPVQGANEQYF
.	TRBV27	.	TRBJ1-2	TGTGCCAGCAGTTTGGGGGGTTTCTACACCTTC	CASSLGGFYTF
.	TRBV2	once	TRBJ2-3	TGTGCCAGCAGTGAGCCGGGACACCGCACAGATACGCAGTATTTT	CASSEPGHRTDTQYF
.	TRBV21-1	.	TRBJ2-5	TGTGCCAGCAGCCCCCGGGCCCAGTACTTC	CASSPRAQYF
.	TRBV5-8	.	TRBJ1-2	TGTGCCAGCAGCTCCACGCCTACAGGGAACTATGGCTACACCTTC	CASSSTPTGNYGYTF
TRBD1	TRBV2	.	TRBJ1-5	TGTGCCAGCAGTGACCGGGACAGGCCGTATAGCAATCAGCCCCAGCATTTT	CASSDRDRPYSNQPQHF
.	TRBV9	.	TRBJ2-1	TGTGCCAGCAGCGCCGGCGGGGGCCGAGGGGTAGCGGGTATAAGGTACAATGAGCAGTTCTTC	CASSAGGGRGVAGIRYNEQFF